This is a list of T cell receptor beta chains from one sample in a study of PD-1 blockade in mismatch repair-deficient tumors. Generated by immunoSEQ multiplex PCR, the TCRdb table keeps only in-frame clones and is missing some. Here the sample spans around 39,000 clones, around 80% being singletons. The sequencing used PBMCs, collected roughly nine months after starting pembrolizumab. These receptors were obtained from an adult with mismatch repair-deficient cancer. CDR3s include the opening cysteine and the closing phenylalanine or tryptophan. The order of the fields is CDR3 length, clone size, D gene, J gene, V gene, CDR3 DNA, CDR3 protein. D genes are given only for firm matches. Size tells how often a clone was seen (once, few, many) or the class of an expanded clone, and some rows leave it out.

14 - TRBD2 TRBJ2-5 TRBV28 TGTGCCAGCAGCCGGACTAGCGGGGCGGGGACCCAGTACTTC CASSRTSGAGTQYF
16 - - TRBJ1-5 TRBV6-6 TGTGCCAGCAGTTACGGAGGGTATACGAGCAATCAGCCCCAGCATTTT CASSYGGYTSNQPQHF
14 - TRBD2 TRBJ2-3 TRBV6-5 TGTGCCAGACTAGCGGGGGTAAGCACAGATACGCAGTATTTT CARLAGVSTDTQYF
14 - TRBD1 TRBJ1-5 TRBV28 TGTGCCAGCAGGACGGGACAGGGGAATCAGCCCCAGCATTTT CASRTGQGNQPQHF
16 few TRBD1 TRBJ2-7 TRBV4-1 TGCGCCAGCTCCTCGGGGCTGGACAGGGCGTACTACGAGCAGTACTTC CASSSGLDRAYYEQYF
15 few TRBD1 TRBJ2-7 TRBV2 TGTGCCAGCAGTACCGGGACAGGGCTCACCTACGAGCAGTACTTC CASSTGTGLTYEQYF
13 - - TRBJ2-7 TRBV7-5 TGTGCCAGCAGCTTAGGAGACTCCTACGAGCAGTACTTC CASSLGDSYEQYF
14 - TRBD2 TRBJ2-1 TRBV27 TGTGCCAGCAGTTTCGTAGCGGGAGCCCATGAGCAGTTCTTC CASSFVAGAHEQFF
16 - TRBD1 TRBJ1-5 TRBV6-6 TGTGCCAGCTCTGGACAGGGTGGAATAGGCAATCAGCCCCAGCATTTT CASSGQGGIGNQPQHF
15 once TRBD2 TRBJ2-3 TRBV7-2 TGTGCCAGCAGCTTACCGGGACTAGCATCCGATACGCAGTATTTT CASSLPGLASDTQYF
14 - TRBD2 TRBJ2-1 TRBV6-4 TGTGCCAGCAGTGTAGCGGGAGGCTACAATGAGCAGTTCTTC CASSVAGGYNEQFF
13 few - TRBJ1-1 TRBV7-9 TGTGCCAGCAGCTTAGGGAGGGCCCCTGAAGCTTTCTTT CASSLGRAPEAFF
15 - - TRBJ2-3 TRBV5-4 TGTGCCAGCAGCTTGGATCAGAGGAACACAGATACGCAGTATTTT CASSLDQRNTDTQYF
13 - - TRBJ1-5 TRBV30 TGTGCCTGGAGCTTACAGGAAAATCAGCCCCAGCATTTT CAWSLQENQPQHF
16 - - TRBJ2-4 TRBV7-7 TGTGCCAGCAGCTATCGGGGGATCCTAGCCAAAAACATTCAGTACTTC CASSYRGILAKNIQYF
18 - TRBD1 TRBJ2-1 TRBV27 TGTGCCAGCAGTCCCGATACGCCCGGGACAGGGCTATACAATGAGCAGTTCTTC CASSPDTPGTGLYNEQFF
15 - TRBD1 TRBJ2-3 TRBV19 TGTGCCAGTAGTATCGGGACAGCTAGCACAGATACGCAGTATTTT CASSIGTASTDTQYF
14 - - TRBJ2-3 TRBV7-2 TGTGCCAGCAGCCCGTGGGGGCGCCCAGATACGCAGTATTTT CASSPWGRPDTQYF
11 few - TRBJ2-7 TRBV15 TGTGCCACCCCGGGGGTTCACGAGCAGTACTTC CATPGVHEQYF
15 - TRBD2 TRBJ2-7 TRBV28 TGTGCCAGCAGTTTAGCGGGAGTTTCTTCTTACGAGCAGTACTTC CASSLAGVSSYEQYF
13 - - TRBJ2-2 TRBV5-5 TGTGCCAGCAGCCCAGCGGTCACCGGGGAGCTGTTTTTT CASSPAVTGELFF
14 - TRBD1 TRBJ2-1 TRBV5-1 TGCGCCAGCAGCACCGGGACAGACTACAATGAGCAGTTCTTC CASSTGTDYNEQFF
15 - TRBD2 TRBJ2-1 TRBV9 TGTGCCAGCAGCGCGACTAGCGGGCACTACAATGAGCAGTTCTTC CASSATSGHYNEQFF
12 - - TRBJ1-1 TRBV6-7 TGTGCCAGCAGTCCCCTGGAGGGAGAAGCTTTCTTT CASSPLEGEAFF
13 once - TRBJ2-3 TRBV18 TGTGCCAGCTCACCACCGAGCGCCGATACGCAGTATTTT CASSPPSADTQYF
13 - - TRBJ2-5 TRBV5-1 TGCGCCAGCAGCTTGGACAGTGAAGAGACCCAGTACTTC CASSLDSEETQYF
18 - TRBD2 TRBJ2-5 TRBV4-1 TGCGCCAGCAGCCAAGGGAAGGGACTAGCGGGTTCCCAAGAGACCCAGTACTTC CASSQGKGLAGSQETQYF
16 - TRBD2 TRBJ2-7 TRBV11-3 TGTGCCAGCAGCCCCCGACTAGCGGGAGGGCCGGACGAGCAGTACTTC CASSPRLAGGPDEQYF
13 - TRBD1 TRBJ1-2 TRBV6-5 TGTGCCAGCAGAACCACAGGGGGGAGAGGCTACACCTTC CASRTTGGRGYTF
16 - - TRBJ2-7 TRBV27 TGTGCCAGCAGAGGAGGCCCCGGGCTCCGGACCTACGAGCAGTACTTC CASRGGPGLRTYEQYF
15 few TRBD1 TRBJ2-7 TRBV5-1 TGCGCCAGCAGAGTCCGGGACAGGGGTTCCTACGAGCAGTACTTC CASRVRDRGSYEQYF
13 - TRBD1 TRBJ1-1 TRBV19 TGTGCCAGTAGTATCGCAGGGGGCACTGAAGCTTTCTTT CASSIAGGTEAFF
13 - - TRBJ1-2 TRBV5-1 TGCGCCAGCAGCTTAATTTCAGGAAATGGCTACACCTTC CASSLISGNGYTF
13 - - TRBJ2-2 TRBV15 TGTGCCACCCAGCCTAGCGTCACCGGGGAGCTGTTTTTT CATQPSVTGELFF
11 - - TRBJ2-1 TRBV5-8 TGTGCCAGCAGCCCTTACTATGAGCAGTTCTTC CASSPYYEQFF
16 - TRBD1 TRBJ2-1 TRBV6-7 TGTGCCAGCAGCCGACCCCGACGGGACAGGTACATTGAGCAGTTCTTC CASSRPRRDRYIEQFF
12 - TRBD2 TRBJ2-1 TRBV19 TGTGCCAGTAAAGGCGGGAGCTATGAGCAGTTCTTC CASKGGSYEQFF
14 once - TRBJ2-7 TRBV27 TGTGCCAGCAGTTTTAACAGGGAAAGATACGAGCAGTACTTC CASSFNRERYEQYF
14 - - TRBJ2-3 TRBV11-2 TGTGCCAGCAGCTTAGAAGCGACCTTCAGTACGCAGTATTTT CASSLEATFSTQYF
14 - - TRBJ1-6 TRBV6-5 TGTGCCAGCAGTTTCGGGTCGGGGAATTCACCCCTCCACTTT CASSFGSGNSPLHF
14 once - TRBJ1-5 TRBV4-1 TGCGCCAGCAGCCAAGAGAAGCCAAATCAGCCCCAGCATTTT CASSQEKPNQPQHF
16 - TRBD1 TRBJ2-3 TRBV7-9 TGTGCCAGCAGATCCGGGACAGGGAGTTCCACAGATACGCAGTATTTT CASRSGTGSSTDTQYF
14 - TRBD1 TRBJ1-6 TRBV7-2 TGTGCCAGCAGCCCGTGGACAGGGGAAGGTCCCCTCCACTTT CASSPWTGEGPLHF
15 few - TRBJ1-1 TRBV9 TGTGCCAGCAGCATTACGACAGAGATGAACACTGAAGCTTTCTTT CASSITTEMNTEAFF
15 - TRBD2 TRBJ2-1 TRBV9 TGTGCCAGCAGCGAGGGGACTAGCGGGAGTAATGAGCAGTTCTTC CASSEGTSGSNEQFF
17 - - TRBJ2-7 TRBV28 TGTGCCAGCAGTTTATTAGGGGGTACCGCGTTAGGGTACGAGCAGTACTTC CASSLLGGTALGYEQYF
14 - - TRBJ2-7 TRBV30 TGTGCCTGGAGTGACGGAGCGGCCGCCTACGAGCAGTACTTC CAWSDGAAAYEQYF
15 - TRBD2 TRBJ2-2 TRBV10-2 TGCGCCAGCACGAGGGGGCTAGCGGGAACCGGGGAGCTGTTTTTT CASTRGLAGTGELFF
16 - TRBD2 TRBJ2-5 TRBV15 TGTGCCACCAGCAGAGATTTGGCTAGCGGGGAAGAGACCCAGTACTTC CATSRDLASGEETQYF
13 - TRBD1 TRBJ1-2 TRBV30 TGTGCCTGGGATAGGACAGGCGTCAGTGGCTACACCTTC CAWDRTGVSGYTF
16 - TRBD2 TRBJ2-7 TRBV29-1 TGCAGCGCAACCGGGACTAGCGGGTCGAGCTCCTACGAGCAGTACTTC CSATGTSGSSSYEQYF
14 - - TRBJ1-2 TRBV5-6 TGTGCCAGCACCCCCGTGGGCAGGGAGGATGGCTACACCTTC CASTPVGREDGYTF
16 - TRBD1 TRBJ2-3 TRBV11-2 TGTGCCAGCAGCTTACGGGGACAGGGGGCCGGGGATACGCAGTATTTT CASSLRGQGAGDTQYF
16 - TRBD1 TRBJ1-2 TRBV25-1 TGTGCCAGCAGTGAATTTTGGGACAGGGGCCGATATGGCTACACCTTC CASSEFWDRGRYGYTF
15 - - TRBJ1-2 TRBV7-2 TGTGCCAGCAGCCCAAGACTGAGAGCTAACTATGGCTACACCTTC CASSPRLRANYGYTF
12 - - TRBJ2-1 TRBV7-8 TGTGCCAGCAGCCCCACAGGGTATGAGCAGTTCTTC CASSPTGYEQFF